The subject of this entry is one TCR beta chain. Sequenced by immunoSEQ multiplex PCR; TCRdb stores in-frame clones only, minus some. The table records about 400,000 clones, nearly 90% of them present only once. Trimming cost V 2 bases and J 2 bases, with 10 bases left between them. The CDR3 is 15 amino acids. Germline lookup yields CDR1 ENHRY and CDR2 SYGVKD. The data were taken from a study of blood T cell repertoires in COVID-19. Looking at the study overall: Material from acute and convalescent COVID-19 was sourced from the United States, Italy and Spain.

Individuals aged roughly 18 to 95 years were recruited from approximately 22 US areas. Cohorts were based on clinical histories the participants reported. The origin of this receptor is a woman aged 18-35 years with acute COVID-19. Specimen: PBMCs or T cells enriched from blood (not recorded which). This chain connects TRBV10-3 to TRBJ1-5; maybe TRBD1 (5 bases). DNA of the CDR3: TGTGCCATCAGTGAGGGAGGGGATGGCAATCAGCCCCAGCATTTT. Translation gives CAISEGGDGNQPQHF.